This TCR beta chain is from a study of OX40 agonist ivuxolimab in advanced cancers. A note on the overall study: Ivuxolimab was a fully human IgG2 agonistic monoclonal antibody targeting the costimulatory receptor OX40 (CD134). Intravenous ivuxolimab was administered to patients every 2 weeks at six dose levels: 0.01, 0.1, 0.3, 1.5, 3 and 10 mg/kg. Of the 50 or so patients in dose escalation, 19 had hepatocellular carcinoma, some 15 had melanoma, 9 had renal cell carcinoma and 9 had head and neck cancer. In the dose-escalation cohort, roughly 80% of patients were male, and the mean age was roughly 60 years, with a range of roughly 20 to 79. Patients were allowed to have had prior anti-PD-1, anti-PD-L1 or anti-CTLA-4 therapy, and about 40% of the dose-escalation patients had been treated with checkpoint inhibitors. Partial responses were achieved by three dose-escalation patients, of whom one had hepatocellular carcinoma and two had cutaneous melanoma. The purpose of peripheral TCRbeta sequencing was to test whether ivuxolimab changed TCR sequence diversity and led to clonal T-cell expansion. The paper reports the monotherapy dose-escalation portion (N ≈ 52 patients) of the phase I ivuxolimab trial.

Worth noting for this clone: This clone's antigen is unknown. No base-level quality is on record; no much larger clone is a single base apart.

The paper's findings and limits, for the study overall: Partial responders in the 0.1-3.0 mg/kg groups had among the lowest normalized peripheral clonal expansion, especially among CD8+ T cells. Low levels of normalized T-cell clonal expansion were also seen in some patients who did not respond. At doses of 0.1 to 3.0 mg/kg, clonal expansion of both CD4+ and CD8+ blood T cells was observed from baseline to week 6. The antigen specificity of the clonally expanded peripheral T cells was not determined. On average, CD8+ T cells showed more expanded clones than CD4+ T cells after ivuxolimab.

Including the terminal cysteine and phenylalanine, the CDR3 comprises 15 residues. This entry keeps only the CDR3 DNA: 45 bases, framed from base 1. V lost 1 base and J lost 0 bases; the stretch between them is 7 bases long. CDR1 is given as SGHTA and CDR2 as FQGNSA, both from the germline V gene. For sequencing of the TCRbeta CDR3 region, genomic DNA was extracted from the sorted cells. TCRbeta CDR3 regions were sequenced using the immunoSEQ Assay. The immuneACCESS repertoire file appears here via TCRdb, limited to in-frame rearrangements. These files lack a portion of the clones; in checked studies, under half of the deficit traces to unresolved V genes, and the cause of the others is not known. In this sample the table shows more than 65,000 clones, about 83% of which occur a single time. Of the sample, approximately 6.1% is held by the ten largest clones. Patients with a history of autoimmune disease or receiving systemic immunosuppression were excluded from the trial. Peripheral blood for TCR sequencing was collected from all dose cohorts at baseline, on cycle 4 day 1, and on cycle 7 day 1. Samples were obtained from an open-label, multicenter, first-in-human phase I dose-escalation trial of ivuxolimab. Adults with locally advanced or metastatic melanoma, renal cell carcinoma, hepatocellular carcinoma or head and neck squamous cell carcinoma were enrolled in the trial. Before TCR sequencing, CD4+ and CD8+ T cells were separately sorted from peripheral blood.

The receptor was isolated from an adult with an advanced solid tumor such as melanoma, head and neck, liver or kidney cancer. The sequence is built from TRBV7-2 and TRBJ1-3, with the D gene uncertain. Material: CD4+ or CD8+ T cells sorted from blood, obtained in a trial of the OX40 agonist ivuxolimab. The nucleotides are TGTGCCAGCAGCTTAGGACCCAACTCTGGAAACACCATATATTTT. Its protein is CASSLGPNSGNTIYF.